The next 15 T cell receptor beta chains were all read from a single sample in a study of T cell repertoires in cytomegalovirus infection. Their recognized antigens are unknown. Via MiXCR, TCRdb re-called the reads, giving one row per CDR3 protein. Among hundreds of thousands of distinct CDR3 sequences listed, about 33% were seen once. The source was cultured PBMCs, collected from culture after CMV antigen stimulation. Receptors originate from a human donor in good health (CMV status not recorded). Some clones in this sample may be carry-over from other donors' samples.

This sequence joins TRBV11-2 and TRBJ1-6; TRBD1 matches at 8 bases. Germline V gene sequence: CDR1 SGHAT, CDR2 FQNNGV. V trimming: 5 bases; J trimming: 2 bases; junction bases outside the gene matches: 11. The CDR3 has 18 amino acids. The CDR3, as DNA: TGTGCCAGCAGCCGCGGATCGACAGGGGCCCCCTATAATTCACCCCTCCACTTT. As protein: CASSRGSTGAPYNSPLHF.

This clonotype was counted between two and nine times. CDR3 loop: CASSAGLAGTNEQFF. The CDR3 bases are TGTGCCAGCAGCGCGGGACTAGCGGGAACCAATGAGCAGTTCTTC. The chain couples TRBV5-4 to TRBJ2-1; 13 positions agree with TRBD2. In germline, CDR1 is SGHNT, CDR2 YYREEE (reference sequence). The CDR3 contains 15 residues. V shed 4 bases and J 6 bases; nucleotides not matched to a gene: 4.

The chain combines TRBV19 with TRBJ2-4, with 7 bases fitting TRBD2. Looked up from germline, CDR1 is LNHDA and CDR2 is SQIVND (reference sequence). The CDR3 contains 16 residues. The junction had 16 bases not matched to a gene; V was cut back by 5 bases and J by 9 bases. CDR3 sequence reads: CASSHTRGGAWSIQYF. CDR3 coding DNA: TGTGCCAGTAGTCACACCCGGGGAGGGGCTTGGTCCATTCAGTACTTC. The variable domain in full, completed from reference TRBV19 and TRBJ2-4, reads DGGITQSPKYLFRKEGQNVTLSCEQNLNHDAMYWYRQDPGQGLRLIYYSQIVNDFQKGDIAEGYSVSREKKESFPLTVTSAQKNPTAFYLCASSHTRGGAWSIQYFGAGTRLSVL.

Ten or more counts support this clonotype. The CDR3 DNA sequence: TGTGCCAGCAGCTTGGGACTAGCGAGGGGGGCTGAGCAGTTCTTC. Protein sequence: CASSLGLARGAEQFF. The V gene is TRBV7-2, the J gene TRBJ2-1; 10 nucleotides agree with TRBD2. The CDR3 is 15 amino acids. Germline loops: CDR1 SGHTA, CDR2 FQGNSA. Trimming at V came to 3 bases and at J to 9 bases, leaving 8 bases not matched to a gene. Full variable domain (missing parts from reference TRBV7-2 and TRBJ2-1): GAGVSQSPSNKVTEKGKDVELRCDPISGHTALYWYRQSLGQGLEFLIYFQGNSAPDKSGLPSDRFSAERTGGSVSTLTIQRTQQEDSAVYLCASSLGLARGAEQFFGPGTRLTVL.

This clonotype showed up just a few times. V gene TRBV12-3 or TRBV12-4 combines with J gene TRBJ1-5; D uncertain. The CDR3 has 19 residues. The V end lost 6 bases, the J end lost 8 bases, and 32 bases lay between the germline ends. CDR3 coding DNA: TGTGCCAGCAGCCCAGGAGGTTTGGGTTATCCCCGACCTTCAGAGCCCCAGCATTTT. It yields the protein CASSPGGLGYPRPSEPQHF.

This clonotype has just a few counts. V gene TRBV7-9 combines with J gene TRBJ2-7; weak D call: TRBD1 (7 bases). The CDR3 has 14 amino acids. Germline CDR1 SEHNR, CDR2 FQNEAQ (reference sequence). Trimming cost V 7 bases and J 1 base, with 14 bases left between them. The CDR3 region is CASKEGARSYEQYF. The CDR3 coding sequence is TGTGCCAGCAAGGAGGGGGCCAGATCCTACGAGCAGTACTTC.

The V and J genes are TRBV9 and TRBJ2-1; TRBD2 matches at 7 bases. CDR1 SGDLS and CDR2 YYNGEE come from the germline V gene. Trimming at V came to 0 bases and at J to 5 bases, leaving 2 bases not matched to a gene. The CDR3 covers 14 residues. CDR3 in amino acids: CASSVGAGNNEQFF. CDR3 DNA: TGTGCCAGCAGCGTAGGAGCGGGGAACAATGAGCAGTTCTTC.

V is TRBV5-6 and J is TRBJ2-5, with a tentative D call TRBD1 (6 bases). The CDR3 is made up of 15 amino acids. V was shortened by 2 bases and J by 5 bases, with 16 bases between the two germline ends. CDR1 and CDR2 (germline): SGHDT, YYEEEE. CDR3 region: CASSFTLGQGETQYF. As DNA, the CDR3 is TGTGCCAGCAGCTTTACGTTGGGGCAGGGGGAGACCCAGTACTTC.

The rearrangement links TRBV19 to TRBJ2-3; TRBD1 aligns across 9 bases. Germline V gene sequence: CDR1 LNHDA, CDR2 SQIVND (reference sequence). This CDR3 region has 16 residues. Trimming removed 6 bases from V and 5 bases from J; junction bases left unmatched: 12. The CDR3 DNA is TGTGCCAGTAGGGCCCCGGGACAGGGCGGTGGAGATACGCAGTATTTT. It codes for CASRAPGQGGGDTQYF.

The chain employs TRBV5-4 and TRBJ1-1; D is unclear. The CDR3 has 14 amino acids. Trimming left V 4 bases short and J 3 bases short, with 13 bases between. Germline loops: CDR1 SGHNT, CDR2 YYREEE (reference sequence). CDR3 DNA: TGTGCCAGCAGCCCCCCCTTCCGGGACACTGAAGCTTTCTTT. This encodes CASSPPFRDTEAFF. Full variable domain (missing parts from reference TRBV5-4 and TRBJ1-1): ETGVTQSPTHLIKTRGQQVTLRCSSQSGHNTVSWYQQALGQGPQFIFQYYREEENGRGNFPPRFSGLQFPNYSSELNVNALELDDSALYLCASSPPFRDTEAFFGQGTRLTVV.

V gene TRBV5-1 combines with J gene TRBJ2-2; D possibly corresponds to TRBD1 (6 bases). Looked up from germline, CDR1 is SGHRS and CDR2 is YFSETQ. The CDR3 spans 13 residues. Trimming stripped 3 bases from V and 6 bases from J, with 9 bases between. The DNA for the CDR3 is TGCGCCAGCAGCTCGGCAGGGGCCGGGGAGCTGTTTTTT. This gives the protein CASSSAGAGELFF.

This clonotype was observed a few times. The chain couples TRBV7-6 to TRBJ2-5, with TRBD1 matching 8 bases. Trimming at V came to 5 bases and at J to 4 bases, leaving 12 bases not matched to a gene. This CDR3 region has 16 residues. Germline V lookup: CDR1 SGHVS, CDR2 FNYEAQ. This CDR3 reads CASSPLGQGQGETQYF. CDR3 nucleotide sequence: TGTGCCAGCAGCCCCCTCGGACAGGGTCAGGGAGAGACCCAGTACTTC.

The chain is built from TRBV20-1 and TRBJ2-7; D is unresolved. The CDR3 covers 13 residues. Deletions cut 4 bases from V and 4 bases from J, with 14 bases between. Germline loops: CDR1 DFQATT, CDR2 SNEGSKA (reference sequence). The CDR3 reads CSAKLMGVYEQYF. The CDR3 nucleotides read TGCAGTGCTAAACTGATGGGTGTGTACGAGCAGTACTTC.

This clonotype was found many times. The chain combines TRBV7-2 with TRBJ1-1; D possibly corresponds to TRBD1 (5 bases). The germline gives CDR1 SGHTA, CDR2 FQGNSA. The CDR3 extends over 19 amino acids. Trimming stripped 0 bases from V and 2 bases from J, with 22 bases between. The CDR3 is CASSLARVLTSGGNTEAFF. In DNA, the CDR3 is TGTGCCAGCAGCTTAGCGAGGGTTCTAACCTCGGGGGGAAACACTGAAGCTTTCTTT. Based on the CDR3 plus reference TRBV7-2 and TRBJ1-1, the full variable domain is GAGVSQSPSNKVTEKGKDVELRCDPISGHTALYWYRQSLGQGLEFLIYFQGNSAPDKSGLPSDRFSAERTGGSVSTLTIQRTQQEDSAVYLCASSLARVLTSGGNTEAFFGQGTRLTVV.

This clonotype was seen more than once but under ten times. The chain uses TRBV12-3 or TRBV12-4 and TRBJ2-5; D remains ambiguous. V gave up 7 bases and J gave up 4 bases, with 16 bases separating them. CDR3 length: 14 amino acids. The CDR3 DNA is TGTGCCAGCATGGTCCCCCGGGCCGGAGAGACCCAGTACTTC. This encodes CASMVPRAGETQYF.